The 32 T cell receptor beta chains reported below all come from one sample, sequenced in a study of PD-L1 blockade in urothelial cancer. Data came from immunoSEQ multiplex PCR; TCRdb stores just in-frame clones and leaves some out. The sample lists about 74,000 clones; about 85% were seen once. The specimen comprised PBMCs, sampled around atezolizumab (anti-PD-L1) treatment. The source of these receptors is a man aged 70 or older with urothelial cancer.

The J gene is TRBJ1-2, the V gene TRBV14; perhaps TRBD1 as D (6 bases). The length of the CDR3 is 13 residues. The germline V gene encodes CDR1 SGHDN and CDR2 FVKESK. V lost 3 bases to trimming and J lost 5 bases, with 10 bases between them. CDR3 loop: CASSQGGQYGYTF. CDR3 in DNA: TGTGCCAGCAGCCAGGGCGGACAGTATGGCTACACCTTC. The full variable domain, completed using reference TRBV14 and TRBJ1-2, is EAGVTQFPSHSVIEKGQTVTLRCDPISGHDNLYWYRRVMGKEIKFLLHFVKESKQDESGMPNNRFLAERTGGTYSTLKVQPAELEDSGVYFCASSQGGQYGYTFGSGTRLTVV.

V and J are TRBV5-1 and TRBJ2-1; a possible D gene is TRBD1 (6 bases). The CDR3 sequence is 14 residues long. Trimming shortened V by 2 bases and J by 8 bases, and 14 bases separated the two germline ends. Germline loops: CDR1 SGHRS, CDR2 YFSETQ. In DNA form, the CDR3 reads TGCGCCAGCAGCTTTCAGGGGCGGGTTGATGAGCAGTTCTTC. Translation: CASSFQGRVDEQFF.

In regard to this clone: The sample has other DNA sequences that encode this CDR3 too. The V and J genes are TRBV28 and TRBJ2-7; D uncertain. V dropped 5 bases and J dropped 2 bases, with 4 bases sitting between them. CDR3 length: 11 residues. Germline CDR1 MDHEN, CDR2 SYDVKM. The CDR3 spells CASSATYEQYF. In nucleotides, the CDR3 is TGTGCCAGCAGTGCTACCTACGAGCAGTACTTC. Filled out from reference TRBV28 and TRBJ2-7, the complete variable domain reads DVKVTQSSRYLVKRTGEKVFLECVQDMDHENMFWYRQDPGLGLRLIYFSYDVKMKEKGDIPEGYSVSREKKERFSLILESASTNQTSMYLCASSATYEQYFGPGTRLTVT.

This chain uses TRBV7-6 with TRBJ2-7; the match to TRBD2 covers 12 bases. Trimming removed 5 bases from V and 3 bases from J; junction bases left unmatched: 5. The CDR3 spans 15 residues. The V gene's germline CDR1 is SGHVS and CDR2 FNYEAQ. DNA of the CDR3: TGTGCCAGCAGCCCTAGACTAGCGGGGGACTACGAGCAGTACTTC. Its protein is CASSPRLAGDYEQYF.

The chain recombines TRBV18 with TRBJ2-4; D might be TRBD1 (6 bases). CDR1 KGHSH and CDR2 LQKENI come from the germline V gene. V shed 6 bases and J shed 5 bases, with 14 bases lying between them. The CDR3 loop spans 14 amino acids. The CDR3 DNA reads TGTGCCAGCTCCCCCGGGACAACAGAAAACATTCAGTACTTC. The encoded protein is CASSPGTTENIQYF. Together with reference TRBV18 and TRBJ2-4, the CDR3 gives the full variable domain: NAGVMQNPRHLVRRRGQEARLRCSPMKGHSHVYWYRQLPEEGLKFMVYLQKENIIDESGMPKERFSAEFPKEGPSILRIQQVVRGDSAAYFCASSPGTTENIQYFGAGTRLSVL.

This clone was seen only a few times. The gene calls are TRBV5-1 and TRBJ2-1; 9 bases align to TRBD2. Losses at the gene ends were 4 bases for V and 8 bases for J; bases not matched to a gene: 19. This CDR3 has 18 amino acids. Germline CDR1 reads SGHRS; CDR2 reads YFSETQ. The CDR3 bases are TGCGCCAGCAGCGCGGGCTCCTATAGCGGGAGATTGGTCTATGAGCAGTTCTTC. Translated, it gives CASSAGSYSGRLVYEQFF.

The V call is TRBV7-4, the J call TRBJ2-1; possible D gene TRBD2, 5 bases. Trimming removed 9 bases at V and 3 bases at J, with 12 bases between. The CDR3 has 13 residues. Germline V gives CDR1 SGHVT, CDR2 SQSDAQ. In DNA, the CDR3 is TGTGCCAGACTAGTCCCGTGCTACAATGAGCAGTTCTTC. It yields the protein CARLVPCYNEQFF. Full variable domain (remainder filled in from reference TRBV7-4 and TRBJ2-1): GAGVSQSPRYKVAKRGRDVALRCDSISGHVTLYWYRQTLGQGSEVLTYSQSDAQRDKSGRPSGRFSAERPERSVSTLKIQRTEQGDSAVYLCARLVPCYNEQFFGPGTRLTVL.

The V and J genes are TRBV27 and TRBJ2-7; D ambiguous. The CDR3 is 15 amino acids. Germline-derived CDR1 and CDR2 are MNHEY and SMNVEV (reference sequence). Trimming took 6 bases from V and 1 from J, leaving 16 bases between them. As DNA, the CDR3 is TGTGCCAGCAGCCGATCACCCCGCGTTTCCTACGAGCAGTACTTC. Its protein is CASSRSPRVSYEQYF.

In nucleotides, the CDR3 is TGTGCCAGCAGCTTAGCGTCTAGTCCCGACAGGAACACTGAAGCTTTCTTT. This codes for CASSLASSPDRNTEAFF. The chain employs TRBV7-2 and TRBJ1-1, with D perhaps TRBD1 (5 bases). Trimming took 0 bases from V and 1 from J, leaving 15 bases between them. Germline CDR1 is SGHTA and CDR2 is FQGNSA. The CDR3 is 17 residues long. Filled out from reference TRBV7-2 and TRBJ1-1, the complete variable domain reads GAGVSQSPSNKVTEKGKDVELRCDPISGHTALYWYRQSLGQGLEFLIYFQGNSAPDKSGLPSDRFSAERTGGSVSTLTIQRTQQEDSAVYLCASSLASSPDRNTEAFFGQGTRLTVV.

The chain uses TRBV6-6 and TRBJ2-2, with 7 positions matching TRBD2. V was pared by 8 bases and J by 3 bases, with 12 bases of the junction left unmatched. Per the germline V gene, CDR1 is MNHNY and CDR2 is SVGAGI (reference sequence). This CDR3 contains 16 residues. The CDR3 DNA sequence: TGTGCCAGCGGGGTTTTCAAAGCGGGACACACCGGGGAGCTGTTTTTT. Protein: CASGVFKAGHTGELFF.

The chain joins TRBV30 to TRBJ2-7, with TRBD2 as a possible D gene (6 bases). CDR3 length: 12 residues. The germline V gene has CDR1 GTSNPN and CDR2 SVGIG (reference sequence). With 5 bases removed from V and 2 bases from J, the gap between germline ends came to 10 bases. CDR3 in amino acids: CAWETGAYEQYF. CDR3 nucleotide sequence: TGTGCCTGGGAGACGGGAGCCTACGAGCAGTACTTC.

The CDR3 sequence is CASSPSGSQGEQYF. In DNA, the CDR3 is TGCGCCAGCAGTCCATCCGGGAGCCAGGGAGAGCAGTACTTC. This sequence joins TRBV10-1 and TRBJ2-7, with a weak D call TRBD2 (6 bases). The V end lost 5 bases, the J end lost 7 bases, and 18 bases lay between the germline ends. Germline CDR1 WNHNN, CDR2 SYGVQD (reference sequence). The CDR3 consists of 14 residues.

This clone came up once. V and J are TRBV5-1 and TRBJ1-1; maybe TRBD1 (6 bases). Germline CDR1 is SGHRS and CDR2 is YFSETQ. V was clipped by 6 bases and J by 4 bases, with 13 bases between them. The CDR3 totals 13 residues. CDR3 loop: CASMGAYGTEAFF. CDR3 bases: TGCGCCAGCATGGGGGCATACGGCACTGAAGCTTTCTTT. The full variable domain, its missing parts supplied by reference TRBV5-1 and TRBJ1-1, is KAGVTQTPRYLIKTRGQQVTLSCSPISGHRSVSWYQQTPGQGLQFLFEYFSETQRNKGNFPGRFSGRQFSNSRSEMNVSTLELGDSALYLCASMGAYGTEAFFGQGTRLTVV.

This clone was counted a single time. This chain uses TRBV5-1 with TRBJ2-7, with TRBD2 identical over 14 bases. V shed 4 bases, J shed 6 bases, and the junction held 3 bases outside the gene matches. The CDR3 sequence is 14 residues long. Germline V gene lookup returns CDR1 SGHRS and CDR2 YFSETQ. The CDR3 loop is CASSTGLAGAEQYF. As DNA, the CDR3 is TGCGCCAGCAGCACGGGACTAGCGGGAGCCGAGCAGTACTTC.

The V gene is TRBV29-1, the J gene TRBJ2-7, with TRBD1 identical over 10 bases. Germline CDR1 and CDR2: SQVTM and ANQGSEA. This CDR3 comprises 15 residues. The V gene end was trimmed by 3 bases and the J gene end by 3 bases; junction bases not matched to a gene: 8. The CDR3 protein is CSVDPGQGPNYEQYF. DNA for the CDR3: TGCAGCGTTGATCCGGGACAGGGGCCCAACTACGAGCAGTACTTC.

The chain is built from TRBV27 and TRBJ2-3; 9 bases align to TRBD1. Germline-derived CDR1 and CDR2 are MNHEY and SMNVEV (reference sequence). This CDR3 is built from 13 residues. The J segment lost 9 bases and the V segment lost 8 bases, leaving 9 bases of the junction unmatched. Here the CDR3 DNA reads TGTGCCAGCGTGGGACAGGGCTCTGGGACGCAGTATTTT. It specifies CASVGQGSGTQYF.

The chain recombines TRBV27 with TRBJ2-1, with 8 bases matching TRBD1. V dropped 6 bases and J dropped 12; count of bases not matched to a gene: 16. Germline loops: CDR1 MNHEY, CDR2 SMNVEV (reference sequence). The CDR3 contains 15 residues. For the CDR3, the DNA is TGTGCCAGCAGGACAACAGGGGGAACCCCTACAACGCAGTTCTTC. This translates into CASRTTGGTPTTQFF.

The gene calls are TRBV5-1 and TRBJ2-1; D is possibly TRBD2 (7 bases). The CDR3 totals 15 residues. In germline, CDR1 is SGHRS, CDR2 YFSETQ. V was pared by 0 bases and J by 2 bases, with 9 bases between. The CDR3 spells CASSLEGGTYNEQFF. Written as DNA, the CDR3 is TGCGCCAGCAGCTTGGAGGGGGGGACCTACAATGAGCAGTTCTTC.

The V and J genes are TRBV5-1 and TRBJ2-5; 13 nucleotides match TRBD2. The CDR3 consists of 15 residues. Germline V gene data show CDR1 as SGHRS and CDR2 as YFSETQ. Trimming cost V 1 base and J 4 bases; bases outside gene matches: 1. The CDR3 bases are TGCGCCAGCAGCTTGACTAGCGGGAGGGGAGAGACCCAGTACTTC. Its translation: CASSLTSGRGETQYF.

The gene calls are TRBV9 and TRBJ2-2; D call uncertain. CDR3 length equals 15 residues. V lost 0 bases and J lost 1, with 7 bases in between. CDR1 SGDLS and CDR2 YYNGEE come from the germline V gene. Here the CDR3 reads CASSVGLENTGELFF. CDR3 nucleotide sequence: TGTGCCAGCAGCGTAGGTCTAGAGAACACCGGGGAGCTGTTTTTT.

This clone has just a few counts. The chain joins TRBV27 to TRBJ1-1, with D tentatively TRBD1 (5 bases). CDR1 and CDR2 (germline): MNHEY, SMNVEV (reference sequence). This CDR3 is built from 14 residues. With 3 bases removed from V and 0 bases from J, the gap between germline ends came to 8 bases. The CDR3 is CASSFDRLNTEAFF. The CDR3 DNA reads as TGTGCCAGCAGTTTTGACAGATTGAACACTGAAGCTTTCTTT.

The V gene is TRBV5-4, the J gene TRBJ2-1; possibly TRBD1 for D (5 bases). The CDR3 covers 14 residues. CDR1 SGHNT and CDR2 YYREEE come from the germline V gene (reference sequence). V was shortened by 0 bases and J by 2 bases, with 6 bases between the two germline ends. The CDR3 region has the DNA TGTGCCAGCAGCTTGGGACAGACCTACAATGAGCAGTTCTTC. This codes for CASSLGQTYNEQFF. The whole variable domain, filled in from reference TRBV5-4 and TRBJ2-1, reads ETGVTQSPTHLIKTRGQQVTLRCSSQSGHNTVSWYQQALGQGPQFIFQYYREEENGRGNFPPRFSGLQFPNYSSELNVNALELDDSALYLCASSLGQTYNEQFFGPGTRLTVL.

This sequence joins TRBV13 and TRBJ2-5; 14 nucleotides align to TRBD2. There are 20 residues in the CDR3. After removal of 5 bases from V and 5 bases from J, the junction contained 19 bases not matched to a gene. Germline CDR1 is PRHDT and CDR2 is FYEKMQ (reference sequence). The CDR3 coding sequence is TGTGCCAGCAGCCCGAATCGCAGGACTAGCGGGAGGCACGTTCAGGAGACCCAGTACTTC. Translated, it gives CASSPNRRTSGRHVQETQYF. Full variable domain (missing parts from reference TRBV13 and TRBJ2-5): AAGVIQSPRHLIKEKRETATLKCYPIPRHDTVYWYQQGPGQDPQFLISFYEKMQSDKGSIPDRFSAQQFSDYHSELNMSSLELGDSALYFCASSPNRRTSGRHVQETQYFGPGTRLLVL.

The chain employs TRBV9 and TRBJ1-4; tentatively, D is TRBD1 (6 bases). Trimming pared 4 bases from V and 8 bases from J, leaving 18 bases between. The CDR3 runs 15 residues. CDR1 SGDLS and CDR2 YYNGEE come from the germline V gene. CDR3 residues: CASSPGTNIREKLFF. The DNA for the CDR3 is TGTGCCAGCAGCCCGGGGACAAACATCAGGGAAAAACTGTTTTTT. Filled out from reference TRBV9 and TRBJ1-4, the complete variable domain reads DSGVTQTPKHLITATGQRVTLRCSPRSGDLSVYWYQQSLDQGLQFLIQYYNGEERAKGNILERFSAQQFPDLHSELNLSSLELGDSALYFCASSPGTNIREKLFFGSGTQLSVL.

The rearrangement joins TRBV10-1 to TRBJ2-1; TRBD2 aligns across 9 bases. Germline V lookup: CDR1 WNHNN, CDR2 SYGVQD (reference sequence). The CDR3 is 16 amino acids. Losses at the gene ends were 2 bases for V and 8 bases for J; bases not matched to a gene: 10. This chain's CDR3 is CASSEVGSGSLDEQFF. In nucleotides, the CDR3 is TGCGCCAGCAGTGAGGTCGGTAGCGGGAGCTTGGATGAGCAGTTCTTC.

The rearrangement uses TRBV6-1 and TRBJ2-1, with 7 positions matching TRBD1. The CDR3 has 15 amino acids. From germline, CDR1 is MNHNS and CDR2 SASEGT. Trimming removed 7 bases from V and 10 bases from J; junction bases left unmatched: 16. The CDR3 sequence is CASIRDSQLNGEQFF. The CDR3 DNA reads TGTGCCAGCATCAGGGACAGCCAACTCAATGGGGAGCAGTTCTTC.

V gene TRBV29-1 combines with J gene TRBJ2-7; 11 bases are shared with TRBD1. The CDR3 is 13 amino acids. The V and J ends lost 7 bases and 7 bases, in that order; junction bases with no gene match: 9. The germline gives CDR1 SQVTM, CDR2 ANQGSEA. CDR3 nucleotide sequence: TGCAGCGGTACCGGGACAGGGGGTAATGAGCAGTACTTC. This gives the protein CSGTGTGGNEQYF.

This chain joins TRBV5-5 and TRBJ1-4; the match to TRBD1 covers 9 bases. The CDR3 spans 14 residues. CDR1 and CDR2 from the germline V gene are SGHKS and YYEKEE (reference sequence). J gave up 8 bases and V 4 bases, and 6 bases lay outside the gene matches. The CDR3 DNA reads as TGTGCCAGCAGCCTTGGACAGGGGCGGGAAAAACTGTTTTTT. It codes for CASSLGQGREKLFF.

This rearrangement joins TRBV4-1 to TRBJ1-5; 8 bases match TRBD1. J lost 0 bases, V lost 1 base, and 2 bases had no gene match. This CDR3 is built from 16 residues. Per germline, CDR1 MGHRA and CDR2 YSYEKL. CDR3 amino acids: CASSQGTGYSNQPQHF. The CDR3 DNA reads as TGCGCCAGCAGCCAAGGGACAGGGTATAGCAATCAGCCCCAGCATTTT.

The chain is built from TRBV7-8 and TRBJ2-2; tentative D call: TRBD1 (5 bases). Germline lookup yields CDR1 SGHVS and CDR2 FQNEAQ. This CDR3 contains 16 residues. V was shortened by 1 base and J by 4 bases, with 13 bases between the two germline ends. CDR3 amino acids: CASSLVVRETTGELFF. The CDR3, as DNA: TGTGCCAGCAGCTTAGTTGTCAGGGAAACCACCGGGGAGCTGTTTTTT. Filled out from reference TRBV7-8 and TRBJ2-2, the complete variable domain reads GAGVSQSPRYKVAKRGQDVALRCDPISGHVSLFWYQQALGQGPEFLTYFQNEAQLDKSGLPSDRFFAERPEGSVSTLKIQRTQQEDSAVYLCASSLVVRETTGELFFGEGSRLTVL.

This clone was seen a few times. This chain uses TRBV6-6 with TRBJ1-1; D gene uncertain. The length of the CDR3 is 14 residues. V was clipped by 5 bases and J by 2 bases, with 12 bases between them. Germline CDR1 and CDR2: MNHNY and SVGAGI (reference sequence). The CDR3 reads CASSPYQTNTEAFF. The CDR3 bases are TGTGCCAGCAGTCCCTATCAAACCAACACTGAAGCTTTCTTT.

The V call is TRBV30, the J call TRBJ2-7; 8 nucleotides agree with TRBD2. V was clipped by 3 bases and J by 7 bases; unmatched bases: 14. The length of the CDR3 is 15 residues. Looked up from germline, CDR1 is GTSNPN and CDR2 is SVGIG (reference sequence). DNA for the CDR3: TGTGCCTGGAGAGGTAGCGCGGGGGGCAACAGGGAGCAGTACTTC. Amino acid sequence: CAWRGSAGGNREQYF.